One T cell receptor (beta chain) is described in this entry. The ends were cut back, 7 bases at V and 4 bases at J, with 16 bases in the middle. There are 14 residues in the CDR3. Germline lookup yields CDR1 LNHDA and CDR2 SQIVND (reference sequence). The data were taken from a study of Graves' ophthalmopathy and Graves' hyperthyroidism. RNA served as the template for amplifying TCR beta CDR3 regions. The first-round RT-PCR employed HTBI primers together with the Qiagen OneStep RT-PCR kit. A multiplex PCR was then performed as the second round. TCRdb fed the multiplex PCR reads into MiXCR, producing one record per CDR3 protein. The table shows 240,000 or so distinct CDR3 sequences, with around 50% occurring only once.

Sequencing used peripheral blood. The receptor was isolated from an adult man with Graves' ophthalmopathy. This chain joins TRBV19 and TRBJ1-2; perhaps TRBD1 as D (6 bases). The DNA for the CDR3 is TGTGCCAGTACTGCAGACAGGTCCTTCTATGGCTACACCTTC. It codes for CASTADRSFYGYTF.